The subject of this entry is one T cell receptor beta chain. Compared with germline, one end of the junction differs, possibly owing to a read error. These data belong to a study of beta chain features in type 1 diabetes. Investigators reverse transcribed all isolated RNA, so they sequenced expressed TCRB transcripts. This table comes from immunoSEQ multiplex PCR, and its TCRdb copy is limited to in-frame clones, with some not included. The sample lists roughly 330,000 clones; 8% to 13% were seen once. The CDR3 has 14 residues. Germline V CDR1 and CDR2: LNHDA, SQIVND (reference sequence). Sequencing was carried out using naive CD4+ T cells from blood. The TCR sequence derives from a woman between 25 and 40 years old in good health. The chain uses TRBV19 and TRBJ2-1, with TRBD1 matching over 7 bases. The CDR3 nucleotides read TGTGCCAGTAGTATGGATCGCTGGACAGGAAGCAGGGTCTTC. Its translation: CASSMDRWTGSRVF.